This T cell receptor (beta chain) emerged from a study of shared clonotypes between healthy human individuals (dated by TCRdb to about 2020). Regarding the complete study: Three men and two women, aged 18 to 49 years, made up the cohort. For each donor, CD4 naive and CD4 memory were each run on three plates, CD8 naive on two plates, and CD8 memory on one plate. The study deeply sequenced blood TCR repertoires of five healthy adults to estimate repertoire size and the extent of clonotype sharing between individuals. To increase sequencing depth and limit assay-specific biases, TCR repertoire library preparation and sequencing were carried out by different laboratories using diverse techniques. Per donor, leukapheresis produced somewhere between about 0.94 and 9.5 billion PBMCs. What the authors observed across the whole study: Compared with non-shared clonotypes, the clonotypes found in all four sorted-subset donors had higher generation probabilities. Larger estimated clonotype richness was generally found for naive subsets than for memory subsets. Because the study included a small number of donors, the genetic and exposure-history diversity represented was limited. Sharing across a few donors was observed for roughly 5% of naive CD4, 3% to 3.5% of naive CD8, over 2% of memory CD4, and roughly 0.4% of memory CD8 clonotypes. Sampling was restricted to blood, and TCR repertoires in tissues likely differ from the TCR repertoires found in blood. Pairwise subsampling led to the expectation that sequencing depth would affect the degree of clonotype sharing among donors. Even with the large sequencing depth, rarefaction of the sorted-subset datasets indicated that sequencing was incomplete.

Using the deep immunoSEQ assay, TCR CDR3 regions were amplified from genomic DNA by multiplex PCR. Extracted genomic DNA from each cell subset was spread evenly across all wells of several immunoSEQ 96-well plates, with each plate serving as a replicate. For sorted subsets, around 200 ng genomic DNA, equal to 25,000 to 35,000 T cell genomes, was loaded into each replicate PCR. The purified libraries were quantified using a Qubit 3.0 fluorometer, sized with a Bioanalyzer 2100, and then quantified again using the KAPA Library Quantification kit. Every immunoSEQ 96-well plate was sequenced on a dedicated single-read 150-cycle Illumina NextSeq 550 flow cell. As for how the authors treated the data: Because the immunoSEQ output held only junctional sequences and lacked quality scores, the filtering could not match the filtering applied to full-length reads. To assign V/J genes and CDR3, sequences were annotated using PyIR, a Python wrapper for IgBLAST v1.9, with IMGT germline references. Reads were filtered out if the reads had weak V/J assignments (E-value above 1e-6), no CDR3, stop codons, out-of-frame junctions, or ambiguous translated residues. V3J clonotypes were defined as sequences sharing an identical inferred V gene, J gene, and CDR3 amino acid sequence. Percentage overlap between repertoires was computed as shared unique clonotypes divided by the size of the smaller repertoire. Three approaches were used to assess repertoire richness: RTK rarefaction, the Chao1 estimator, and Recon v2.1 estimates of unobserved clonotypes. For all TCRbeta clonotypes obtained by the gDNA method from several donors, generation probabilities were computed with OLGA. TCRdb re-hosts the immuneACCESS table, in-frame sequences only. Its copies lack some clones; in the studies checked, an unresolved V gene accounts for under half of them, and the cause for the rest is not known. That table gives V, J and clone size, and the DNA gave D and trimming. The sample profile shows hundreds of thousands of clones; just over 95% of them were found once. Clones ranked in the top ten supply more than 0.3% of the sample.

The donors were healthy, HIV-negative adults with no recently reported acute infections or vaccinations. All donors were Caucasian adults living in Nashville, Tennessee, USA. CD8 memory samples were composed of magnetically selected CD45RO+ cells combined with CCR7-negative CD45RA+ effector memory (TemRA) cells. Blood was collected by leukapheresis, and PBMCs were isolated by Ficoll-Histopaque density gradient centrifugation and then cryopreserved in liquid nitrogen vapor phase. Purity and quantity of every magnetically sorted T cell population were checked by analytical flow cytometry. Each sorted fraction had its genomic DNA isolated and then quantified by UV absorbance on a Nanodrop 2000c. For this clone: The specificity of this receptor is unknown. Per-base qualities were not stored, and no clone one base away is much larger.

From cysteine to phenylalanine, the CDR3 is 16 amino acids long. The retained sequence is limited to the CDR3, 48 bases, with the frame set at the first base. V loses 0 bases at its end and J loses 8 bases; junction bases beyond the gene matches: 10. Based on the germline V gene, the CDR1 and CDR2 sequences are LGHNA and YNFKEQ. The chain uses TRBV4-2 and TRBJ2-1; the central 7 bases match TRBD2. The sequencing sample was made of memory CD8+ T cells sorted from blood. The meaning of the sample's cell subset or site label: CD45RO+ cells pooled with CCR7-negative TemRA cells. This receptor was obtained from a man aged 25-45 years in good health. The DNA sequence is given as TGTGCCAGCAGCCAAGACCTCGCGGGAGCTGGGGATGAGCAGTTCTTC. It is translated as CASSQDLAGAGDEQFF.